These 7 T cell receptor beta chains were all obtained from the same sample, sequenced in a study of T cells in Graves' hyperthyroidism and ophthalmopathy (dated by TCRdb to the late 2010s). The library came from multiplex PCR. The reads were generated on an Illumina HiSeq 2000. The TCR beta CDR3 regions were amplified from the RNA transcripts. A first-round RT-PCR of the TCR CDR3 used the HTBI primer set with the Qiagen OneStep RT-PCR kit. TCRdb reran the public reads through fastp at Q25 and MiXCR, keeping productive beta chains. When rows share a CDR3 protein, they turn into one entry using the most common DNA and genes. For this sample the table gives over 650,000 distinct CDR3 sequences, of which roughly 15% were detected only once. The ten largest clones take up under 8.5% of the sample. Sequences were obtained from blood. The receptor source for this set is a man between 18 and 35 years old with Graves' hyperthyroidism.

There are many counts of this clonotype. This rearrangement joins TRBV18 to TRBJ2-7; 10 bases line up with TRBD1. The CDR3 has 14 amino acids. Per the germline V gene, CDR1 is KGHSH and CDR2 is LQKENI. The J segment lost 1 base and the V segment lost 8 bases, leaving 5 bases of the junction unmatched. The CDR3 is CASSQGQGSYEQYF. The CDR3 region has the DNA TGTGCCAGCAGTCAGGGACAGGGGTCCTACGAGCAGTACTTC.

J is TRBJ2-3 and V is TRBV7-8; D is uncertain. Germline values: CDR1 SGHVS, CDR2 FQNEAQ. The CDR3 contains 12 residues. V lost 2 bases to trimming and J lost 9 bases, with 9 bases between them. This CDR3 reads CASSLRIGTQYF. For the CDR3, the DNA is TGTGCCAGCAGCTTACGCATCGGAACGCAGTATTTT.

This clonotype was counted between two and nine times. This chain connects TRBV20-1 to TRBJ2-3, with D unresolved. Looked up from germline, CDR1 is DFQATT and CDR2 is SNEGSKA (reference sequence). The CDR3 covers 14 residues. V was pared by 4 bases and J by 2 bases, with 13 bases between. CDR3 nucleotides: TGCAGTGCTACCCCCTATTTCCTCACAGATACGCAGTATTTT. This translates into CSATPYFLTDTQYF.

The chain carries TRBV4-2 and TRBJ1-2; the match to TRBD1 covers 8 bases. Germline lookup yields CDR1 LGHNA and CDR2 YNFKEQ. CDR3 size: 16 residues. With V trimmed by 0 bases and J by 4 bases, 7 bases remained unmatched. The CDR3 loop reads CASSQDWGQATYGYTF. DNA of the CDR3: TGTGCCAGCAGCCAAGATTGGGGACAGGCGACCTATGGCTACACCTTC.

The rearrangement joins TRBV19 to TRBJ2-7, with TRBD2 identical over 8 bases. Trimming at V came to 4 bases and at J to 2 bases, leaving 4 bases not matched to a gene. The CDR3 is 14 amino acids. The germline V gene encodes CDR1 LNHDA and CDR2 SQIVND (reference sequence). This chain's CDR3 is CASSNPGGAYEQYF. The DNA for the CDR3 is TGTGCCAGTAGTAACCCGGGGGGGGCCTACGAGCAGTACTTC.

In its sample, this clonotype was seen many times. The chain links TRBV28 to TRBJ2-7; D could derive from TRBD1 or TRBD2 (5 bases each). The V and J ends lost 5 bases and 6 bases respectively, with 23 bases between them. CDR3 size: 16 residues. Germline V gives CDR1 MDHEN, CDR2 SYDVKM. The CDR3, as DNA: TGTGCCAGCAGTATCCTTGGGGACGCAAATGTAGGCGAGCAGTACTTC. Encoded protein: CASSILGDANVGEQYF.

This clonotype was seen a few times. This sequence joins TRBV9 and TRBJ1-4; D is undetermined. Germline V CDR1 and CDR2: SGDLS, YYNGEE. The CDR3 extends over 15 amino acids. V was trimmed by 4 bases and J by 8 bases, leaving 18 bases between them. Written as DNA, the CDR3 is TGTGCCAGCAGCCCTGGTGGAGGGATCCCAGAAAAACTGTTTTTT. Encoded protein: CASSPGGGIPEKLFF. The entire variable domain, with the rest obtained from reference TRBV9 and TRBJ1-4, is as follows: DSGVTQTPKHLITATGQRVTLRCSPRSGDLSVYWYQQSLDQGLQFLIQYYNGEERAKGNILERFSAQQFPDLHSELNLSSLELGDSALYFCASSPGGGIPEKLFFGSGTQLSVL.